This T cell receptor beta chain was documented in a study of blood T cell repertoires in COVID-19. Overall study: PBMCs, B-cell-depleted T cells, or T cells provided the cDNA or gDNA that made up the material.

The CDR3 has 13 residues. Losses at the gene ends were 5 bases for V and 7 bases for J; bases not matched to a gene: 3. The germline gives CDR1 LNHNV, CDR2 YYDKDF (reference sequence). Authors' processing steps: Amplification of reference gene primers was used by the study to estimate nucleated cell counts. Assay: immunoSEQ multiplex PCR; the TCRdb copy retains only in-frame clones and omits some. The V and J calls and clone size are taken from that table; D and trimming were inferred from the DNA. This sample has roughly 56,000 clones, with roughly nine tenths found just once. The TCR originated in an older woman with COVID-19, enrolled during active disease. The rearrangement links TRBV15 to TRBJ2-1; 9 nucleotides line up with TRBD1. Sample: peripheral blood. CDR3 coding DNA: TGTGCCACCAGCGCGACAGGGGGGAATGAGCAGTTCTTC. This sequence encodes CATSATGGNEQFF.